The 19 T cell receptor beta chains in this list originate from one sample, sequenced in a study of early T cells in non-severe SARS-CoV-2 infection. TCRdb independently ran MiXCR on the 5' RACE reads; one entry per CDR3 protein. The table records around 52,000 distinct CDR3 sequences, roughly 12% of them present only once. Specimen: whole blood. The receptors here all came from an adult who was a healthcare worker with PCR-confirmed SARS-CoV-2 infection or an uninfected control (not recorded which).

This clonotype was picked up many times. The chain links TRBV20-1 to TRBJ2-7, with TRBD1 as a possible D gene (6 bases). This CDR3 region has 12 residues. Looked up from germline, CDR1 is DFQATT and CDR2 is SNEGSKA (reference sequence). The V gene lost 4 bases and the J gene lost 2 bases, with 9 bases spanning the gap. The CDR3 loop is CSATKGAYEQYF. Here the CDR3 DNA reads TGCAGTGCTACCAAGGGGGCCTACGAGCAGTACTTC.

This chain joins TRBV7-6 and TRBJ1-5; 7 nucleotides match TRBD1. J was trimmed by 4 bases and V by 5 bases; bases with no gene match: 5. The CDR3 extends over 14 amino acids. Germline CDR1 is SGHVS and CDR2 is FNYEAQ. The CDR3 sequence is CASSPGQTNQPQHF. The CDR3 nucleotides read TGTGCCAGCAGCCCGGGACAGACTAATCAGCCCCAGCATTTT.

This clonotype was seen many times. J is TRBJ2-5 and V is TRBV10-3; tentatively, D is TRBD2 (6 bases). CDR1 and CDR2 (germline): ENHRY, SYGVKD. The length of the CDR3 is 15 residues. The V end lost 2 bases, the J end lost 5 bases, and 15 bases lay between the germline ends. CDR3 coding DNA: TGTGCCATCAGTGAGACACGGACTATGACCGAGACCCAGTACTTC. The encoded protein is CAISETRTMTETQYF.

CDR3 amino acids: CSARDTASGDYEQYF. The CDR3 coding sequence is TGCAGTGCTAGAGATACGGCTAGCGGGGACTACGAGCAGTACTTC. The chain joins TRBV20-1 to TRBJ2-7; 9 bases are a match to TRBD2. The CDR3 runs to 15 residues. Trimming removed 0 bases from V and 3 bases from J; junction bases left unmatched: 6. Germline V gene lookup returns CDR1 DFQATT and CDR2 SNEGSKA (reference sequence).

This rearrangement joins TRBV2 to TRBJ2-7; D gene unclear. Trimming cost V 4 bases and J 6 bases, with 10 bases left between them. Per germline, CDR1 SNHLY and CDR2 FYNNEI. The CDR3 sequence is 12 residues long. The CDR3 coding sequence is TGTGCCAGCAGTGCGAACTTCGCCGAGCAGTACTTC. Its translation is CASSANFAEQYF.

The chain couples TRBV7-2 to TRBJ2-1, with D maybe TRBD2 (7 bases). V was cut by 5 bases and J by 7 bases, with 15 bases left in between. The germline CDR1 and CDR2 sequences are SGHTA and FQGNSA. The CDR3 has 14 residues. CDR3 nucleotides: TGTGCCAGCAGCCCTCCGGGGGGCTGGAATGAGCAGTTCTTC. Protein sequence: CASSPPGGWNEQFF.

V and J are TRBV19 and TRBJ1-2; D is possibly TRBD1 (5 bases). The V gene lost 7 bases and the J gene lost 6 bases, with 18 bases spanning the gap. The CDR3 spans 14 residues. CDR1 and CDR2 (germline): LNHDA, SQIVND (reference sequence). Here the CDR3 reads CASTYGRLGDGYTF. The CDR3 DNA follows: TGTGCCAGTACCTATGGACGGCTAGGGGATGGCTACACCTTC.

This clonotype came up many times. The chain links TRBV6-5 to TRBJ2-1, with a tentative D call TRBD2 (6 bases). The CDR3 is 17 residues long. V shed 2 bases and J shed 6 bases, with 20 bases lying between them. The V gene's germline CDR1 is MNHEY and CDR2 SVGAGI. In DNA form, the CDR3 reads TGTGCCAGCAGTTACGTTCGGTCGGGAGCAGTAATCAATGAGCAGTTCTTC. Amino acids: CASSYVRSGAVINEQFF.

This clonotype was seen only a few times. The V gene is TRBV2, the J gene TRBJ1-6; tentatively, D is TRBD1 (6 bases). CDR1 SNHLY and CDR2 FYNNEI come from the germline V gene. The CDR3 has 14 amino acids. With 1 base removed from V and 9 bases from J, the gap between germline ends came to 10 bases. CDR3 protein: CASSEVDSISPLHF. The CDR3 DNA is TGTGCCAGCAGTGAAGTGGACAGTATTTCACCCCTCCACTTT.

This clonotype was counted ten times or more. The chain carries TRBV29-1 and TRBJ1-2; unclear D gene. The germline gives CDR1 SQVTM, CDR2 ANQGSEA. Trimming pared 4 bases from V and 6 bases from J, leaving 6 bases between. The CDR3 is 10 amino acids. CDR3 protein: CSVGTDGYTF. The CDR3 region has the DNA TGCAGCGTTGGGACGGATGGCTACACCTTC.

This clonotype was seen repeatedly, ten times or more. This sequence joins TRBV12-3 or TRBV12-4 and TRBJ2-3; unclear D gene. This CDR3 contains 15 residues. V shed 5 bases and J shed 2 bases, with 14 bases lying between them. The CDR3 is CASSHMDPHTDTQYF. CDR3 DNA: TGTGCCAGCAGTCACATGGACCCCCACACAGATACGCAGTATTTT.

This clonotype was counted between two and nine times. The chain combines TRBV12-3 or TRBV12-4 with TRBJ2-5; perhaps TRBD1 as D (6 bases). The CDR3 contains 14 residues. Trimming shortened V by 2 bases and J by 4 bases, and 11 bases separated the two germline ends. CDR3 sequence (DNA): TGTGCCAGCAGTTTACAACTAGGGGGAGAGACCCAGTACTTC. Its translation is CASSLQLGGETQYF.

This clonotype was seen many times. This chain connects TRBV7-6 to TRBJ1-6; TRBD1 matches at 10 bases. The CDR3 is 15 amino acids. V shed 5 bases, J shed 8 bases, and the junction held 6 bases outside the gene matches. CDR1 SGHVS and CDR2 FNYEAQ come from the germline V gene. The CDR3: CASSVTGTGDSPLHF. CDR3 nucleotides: TGTGCCAGCAGCGTCACCGGGACAGGGGATTCACCCCTCCACTTT.

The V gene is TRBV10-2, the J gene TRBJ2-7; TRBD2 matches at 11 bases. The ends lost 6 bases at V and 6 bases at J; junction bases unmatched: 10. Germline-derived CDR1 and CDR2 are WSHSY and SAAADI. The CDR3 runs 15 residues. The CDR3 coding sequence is TGCGCCAGCAGAAATCCCCGGCTAGCGGGAGGCGAGCAGTACTTC. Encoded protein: CASRNPRLAGGEQYF.

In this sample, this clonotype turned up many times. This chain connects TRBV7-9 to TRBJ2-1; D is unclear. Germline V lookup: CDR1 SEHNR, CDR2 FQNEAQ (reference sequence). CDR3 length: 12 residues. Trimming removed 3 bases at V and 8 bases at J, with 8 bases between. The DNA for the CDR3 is TGTGCCAGCAGCTTCGTGAAGGATGAGCAGTTCTTC. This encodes CASSFVKDEQFF.

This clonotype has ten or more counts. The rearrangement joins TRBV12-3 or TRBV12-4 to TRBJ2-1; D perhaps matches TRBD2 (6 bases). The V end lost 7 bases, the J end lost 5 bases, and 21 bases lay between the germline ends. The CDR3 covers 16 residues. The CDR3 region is CASTLRIAEIHNEQFF. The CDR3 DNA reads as TGTGCCAGCACCCTACGGATAGCGGAGATTCACAATGAGCAGTTCTTC.

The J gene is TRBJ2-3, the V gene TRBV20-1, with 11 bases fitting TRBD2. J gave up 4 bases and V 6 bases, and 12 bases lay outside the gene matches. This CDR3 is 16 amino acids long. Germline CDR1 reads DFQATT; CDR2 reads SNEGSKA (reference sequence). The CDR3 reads CSARRLAGLSADTQYF. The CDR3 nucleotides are TGCAGTGCAAGACGACTAGCGGGATTGTCGGCAGATACGCAGTATTTT.

Here the CDR3 reads CSVGEGSYEQYF. In DNA form, the CDR3 reads TGCAGCGTTGGAGAGGGGTCTTACGAGCAGTACTTC. V is TRBV29-1 and J is TRBJ2-7; perhaps D is TRBD1 or TRBD2 (5 bases each). CDR1 is SQVTM, CDR2 ANQGSEA, per germline. The ends were cut back, 4 bases at V and 4 bases at J, with 11 bases in the middle. This CDR3 has 12 amino acids.

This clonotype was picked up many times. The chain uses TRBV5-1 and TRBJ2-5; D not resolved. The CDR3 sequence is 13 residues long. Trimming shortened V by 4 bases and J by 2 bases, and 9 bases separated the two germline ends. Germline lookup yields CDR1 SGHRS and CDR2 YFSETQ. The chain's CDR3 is CASSPGQQETQYF. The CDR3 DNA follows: TGCGCCAGCAGCCCAGGTCAACAAGAGACCCAGTACTTC. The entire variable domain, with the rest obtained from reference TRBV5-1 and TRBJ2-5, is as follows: KAGVTQTPRYLIKTRGQQVTLSCSPISGHRSVSWYQQTPGQGLQFLFEYFSETQRNKGNFPGRFSGRQFSNSRSEMNVSTLELGDSALYLCASSPGQQETQYFGPGTRLLVL.